Listed below are T cell receptor beta chains from one sample, sequenced in a study of blood T cells in healthy people across ages. In TCRdb, the 5' RACE reads were re-called with MiXCR into one record per CDR3 protein. The data contain around 2 million distinct CDR3 sequences, roughly two fifths of them singletons. Source material: blood. All receptors come from a human donor in good health. CDR3s include the opening cysteine and the closing phenylalanine or tryptophan. Fields, in order: J gene, V gene, CDR3 protein.

j_call: TRBJ2-1
v_call: TRBV5-1
cdr3_aa: CASSLTLAGMEFF

j_call: TRBJ1-1
v_call: TRBV24-1
cdr3_aa: CATSDSGPEQGAVFKAFF

j_call: TRBJ1-2
v_call: TRBV6-1
cdr3_aa: CASSEFRNYGYTF

j_call: TRBJ1-4
v_call: TRBV5-1
cdr3_aa: CASSFTDRPHEKLFF

j_call: TRBJ1-6
v_call: TRBV12-3/TRBV12-4
cdr3_aa: CASRKRTANSPLHF

j_call: TRBJ1-1
v_call: TRBV7-2
cdr3_aa: CASSSGGRDTEAFF

j_call: TRBJ2-1
v_call: TRBV20-1
cdr3_aa: CSARDRDGVPYNEQFF

j_call: TRBJ2-7
v_call: TRBV30
cdr3_aa: CAWMPGQGDSYEQYF

j_call: TRBJ2-1
v_call: TRBV7-2
cdr3_aa: CASSLEAGGPWNEQFF

j_call: TRBJ2-1
v_call: TRBV13
cdr3_aa: CASSQIGAYEQFF

j_call: TRBJ2-1
v_call: TRBV7-3
cdr3_aa: CASSLPGGRGRRNEQFF

j_call: -
v_call: TRBV4-1
cdr3_aa: CASSHLGPSYEQYF

j_call: TRBJ2-7
v_call: TRBV7-9
cdr3_aa: CASSATGTGLSGYF

j_call: TRBJ1-2
v_call: TRBV30
cdr3_aa: CAWSPGYGYTF

j_call: TRBJ2-3
v_call: TRBV3-1
cdr3_aa: CASSQSSDTQYF

j_call: TRBJ1-1
v_call: TRBV4-1
cdr3_aa: CASSWTPGQLNTEAFF

j_call: TRBJ1-2
v_call: TRBV24-1
cdr3_aa: CATSDNRQDGYTF

j_call: TRBJ2-7
v_call: TRBV7-9
cdr3_aa: CASSRQTQSPYEQYF

j_call: TRBJ1-2
v_call: TRBV20-1
cdr3_aa: CSARSQGGDYGYTF

j_call: TRBJ1-5
v_call: TRBV9
cdr3_aa: CASSPKGDRGQPQHF

j_call: TRBJ2-7
v_call: TRBV20-1
cdr3_aa: CSVRGLAGGQTQYF

j_call: TRBJ2-1
v_call: TRBV7-2
cdr3_aa: CASSLARLAGANEQFF

j_call: TRBJ2-5
v_call: TRBV20-1
cdr3_aa: CSATRLAGAQETQYF

j_call: TRBJ1-1
v_call: TRBV28
cdr3_aa: CASSLIGGRGNTEAFF

j_call: TRBJ1-2
v_call: TRBV20-1
cdr3_aa: CSAPDLANYGYTF

j_call: TRBJ1-5
v_call: TRBV10-3
cdr3_aa: CAIRSGTGNQPQHF

j_call: TRBJ1-1
v_call: TRBV4-1
cdr3_aa: CASSQGARTISAEAFF

j_call: -
v_call: TRBV4-1
cdr3_aa: CASSQGGMLETQYF

j_call: -
v_call: TRBV10-3
cdr3_aa: CAFSPDQYYEQYF

j_call: TRBJ2-3
v_call: TRBV4-3
cdr3_aa: CASSLRGGGGTDTQYF

j_call: TRBJ2-5
v_call: TRBV20-1
cdr3_aa: CSARDIGRQETQYF

j_call: TRBJ2-2
v_call: TRBV5-5
cdr3_aa: CASSLIGQGSYTGELFF

j_call: TRBJ2-4
v_call: TRBV20-1
cdr3_aa: CSTADSTSGKNIQYF

j_call: TRBJ2-4
v_call: TRBV7-3
cdr3_aa: CASSWAGDSGAGQYF

j_call: -
v_call: TRBV7-2
cdr3_aa: CASSLGQVNEQYF

j_call: TRBJ2-7
v_call: TRBV10-3
cdr3_aa: CAISITSGGTILSSYEQYF

j_call: TRBJ1-2
v_call: TRBV4-1
cdr3_aa: CASSLFRDSDYGYTF

j_call: TRBJ2-1
v_call: TRBV12-3/TRBV12-4
cdr3_aa: CASSPGQGFHNEQFF

j_call: TRBJ2-3
v_call: TRBV4-3
cdr3_aa: CASSQLNGVADTQYF

j_call: TRBJ2-4
v_call: TRBV12-3/TRBV12-4
cdr3_aa: CASSYGPLITKNIQYF

j_call: -
v_call: TRBV6-2/TRBV6-3
cdr3_aa: CASSFGHPYEQYF

j_call: TRBJ1-1
v_call: TRBV3-1
cdr3_aa: CASTTNRDTNTEAFF

j_call: TRBJ2-7
v_call: TRBV6-2/TRBV6-3
cdr3_aa: CASSYTGTEYEQYF

j_call: TRBJ2-1
v_call: TRBV7-2
cdr3_aa: CASSHQSASGGAYKQFF

j_call: TRBJ2-5
v_call: TRBV25-1
cdr3_aa: CASSEAAGGWETQYF

j_call: TRBJ2-3
v_call: TRBV24-1
cdr3_aa: CATSDRVGTDTQYF

j_call: TRBJ1-4
v_call: TRBV12-3/TRBV12-4
cdr3_aa: CASSFNRDSTNEKLFF

j_call: TRBJ1-5
v_call: TRBV7-8
cdr3_aa: CASSLGTRGGGQPQHF

j_call: TRBJ2-7
v_call: TRBV28
cdr3_aa: CASNPLGTGANEQYF

j_call: TRBJ1-1
v_call: TRBV2
cdr3_aa: CASSFSDEAFF